The 7 T cell receptor beta chains below come from one sample, sequenced in a study of blood T cells in healthy people across ages (dated by TCRdb to between 2014 and 2017). Receptors were amplified or captured by 5' RACE. The sample was run on an Illumina HiSeq 2500. A second 7 to 11 cycle PCR used a sample-barcoded 5' primer and a J-beta primer mix. The public reads were quality trimmed at Q25 with fastp and then assembled into clones with MiXCR by TCRdb, keeping productive beta chains. For every CDR3 protein sequence, its rows merge into one entry that carries the most common genes and DNA. Within this sample are hundreds of thousands of distinct CDR3 sequences, with roughly 20% of them counted one time only. Of the sample, roughly 3.4% is held by the ten largest clones. Sequenced input: blood. The receptors were gathered from a man between 65 and 85 years old in good health.

This clonotype showed up many times. This chain links TRBV15 with TRBJ2-1; the D gene is possibly TRBD1 (5 bases). The V gene's germline CDR1 is LNHNV and CDR2 YYDKDF (reference sequence). This CDR3 contains 14 residues. The V gene lost 4 bases and the J gene lost 5 bases, with 12 bases spanning the gap. This chain's CDR3 is CATSKRQTDNEQFF. Here the CDR3 DNA reads TGTGCCACCAGCAAGAGACAGACAGACAATGAGCAGTTCTTC.

This clonotype turned up a few times. The genes are TRBV6-5 and TRBJ2-2; 7 nucleotides agree with TRBD2. The CDR3 loop spans 14 amino acids. The germline V gene has CDR1 MNHEY and CDR2 SVGAGI. Unmatched junction bases numbered 5, after V lost 6 bases and J lost 4 bases. CDR3 in amino acids: CASSNGRSTGELFF. CDR3 nucleotides: TGTGCCAGCAGCAACGGGAGGAGCACCGGGGAGCTGTTTTTT.

The V and J genes are TRBV20-1 and TRBJ2-5; the D call may be TRBD1 or TRBD2 (5 bases each). Germline CDR1 DFQATT, CDR2 SNEGSKA (reference sequence). V was shortened by 5 bases and J by 2 bases, with 6 bases between the two germline ends. CDR3 length equals 11 residues. The CDR3 loop is CSAWGQETQYF. Here the CDR3 DNA reads TGCAGTGCTTGGGGGCAAGAGACCCAGTACTTC.

This clonotype was observed a handful of times. The V call is TRBV5-6, the J call TRBJ2-5; perhaps TRBD1 as D (5 bases). Germline V CDR1 and CDR2: SGHDT, YYEEEE. The CDR3 spans 14 residues. The V and J ends lost 2 bases and 0 bases respectively, with 8 bases between them. CDR3 sequence (DNA): TGTGCCAGCAGCTTCCAGACAGACCAAGAGACCCAGTACTTC. It specifies CASSFQTDQETQYF.

This clonotype was seen at least ten times. This rearrangement joins TRBV5-1 to TRBJ2-5; 9 nucleotides match TRBD1. Germline values: CDR1 SGHRS, CDR2 YFSETQ. This CDR3 has 14 amino acids. V dropped 5 bases and J dropped 5; count of bases not matched to a gene: 7. DNA of the CDR3: TGCGCCAGCAGACGTGCTACAGGGGGCGAGACCCAGTACTTC. It yields the protein CASRRATGGETQYF.

This clonotype is a singleton in its sample. The chain uses TRBV12-3 or TRBV12-4 and TRBJ2-1; the match to TRBD2 covers 10 bases. This CDR3 comprises 15 residues. Germline trimming cut 2 bases from V and 12 bases from J; bases unmatched to any gene: 10. The CDR3: CASSLIPSGSAGQFF. The CDR3 coding sequence is TGTGCCAGCAGTTTAATCCCTAGCGGGAGTGCTGGGCAGTTCTTC.

In its sample, this clonotype was seen a few times. The chain links TRBV7-9 to TRBJ1-5, with a possible D match to TRBD1 (6 bases). With 1 base removed from V and 5 bases from J, the gap between germline ends came to 15 bases. The CDR3 is made up of 16 amino acids. The germline CDR1 and CDR2 sequences are SEHNR and FQNEAQ (reference sequence). Here the CDR3 reads CASSLEQGGWHQPQHF. The CDR3 nucleotides read TGTGCCAGCAGCTTAGAACAGGGAGGTTGGCATCAGCCCCAGCATTTT.